This paragraph covers one T cell receptor (beta chain) sequence. What it recognizes is unknown. Profiled with immunoSEQ multiplex PCR; TCRdb holds only in-frame clones, not every one. The sample contains tens of thousands of clones, about 94% of which appear only once. The study drew the donors from its 120-subject validation cohort, separate from the approximately 700-subject first cohort. The sample belongs to a study of cytomegalovirus exposure and HLA in healthy donors. The CDR3 contains 14 residues. Per germline, CDR1 KGHSH and CDR2 LQKENI. V gave up 3 bases and J gave up 1 base, with 9 bases separating them. Findings and caveats of the study: Most TCRs appeared rarely, but some public TCRs recurred in many donors. In vitro data verified a few CMV-associated chains as specific for CMV antigens. Overall, 164 TCR beta chains were annotated as cytomegalovirus-associated.

The TCR was taken from a man aged 18 to 29 in good health and CMV-seropositive. V and J are TRBV18 and TRBJ1-1; maybe TRBD1 (5 bases). The sample was PBMCs. CDR3 loop: CASSPQGTNTEAFF. DNA for the CDR3: TGTGCCAGCTCACCTCAGGGAACGAACACTGAAGCTTTCTTT.